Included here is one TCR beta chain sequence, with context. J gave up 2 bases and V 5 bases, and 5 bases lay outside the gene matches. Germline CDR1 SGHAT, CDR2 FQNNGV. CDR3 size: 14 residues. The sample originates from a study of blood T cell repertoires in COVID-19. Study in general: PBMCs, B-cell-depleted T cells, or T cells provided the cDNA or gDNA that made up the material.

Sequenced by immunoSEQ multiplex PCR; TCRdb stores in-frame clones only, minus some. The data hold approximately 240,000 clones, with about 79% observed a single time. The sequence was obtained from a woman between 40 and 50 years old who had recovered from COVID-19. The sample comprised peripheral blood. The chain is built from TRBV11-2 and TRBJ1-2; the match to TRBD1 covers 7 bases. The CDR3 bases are TGTGCCAGCAGCACCCCCAGGGGGAACTATGGCTACACCTTC. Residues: CASSTPRGNYGYTF. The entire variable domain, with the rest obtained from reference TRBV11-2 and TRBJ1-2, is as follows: EAGVAQSPRYKIIEKRQSVAFWCNPISGHATLYWYQQILGQGPKLLIQFQNNGVVDDSQLPKDRFSAERLKGVDSTLKIQPAKLEDSAVYLCASSTPRGNYGYTFGSGTRLTVV.